In its sample, the clone carrying this T cell receptor (beta chain) was seen many times. Its cognate antigen is unknown. This sample is part of a study of identical twins. Findings of the study overall: Models underestimated how often monozygotic twins shared out-of-frame TCR alpha.

CDR1 and CDR2 from the germline V gene are SGHTA and FQGNSA. V dropped 2 bases and J dropped 5 bases, with 10 bases sitting between them. The CDR3 covers 15 residues. TCRdb passed the 5' RACE reads through MiXCR, listing each CDR3 protein once. The sample records 220,000 or so distinct CDR3 sequences, approximately 7% being singletons. The same sample was also used in a study of yellow fever vaccine responses in identical twins. That source notes: Twins' vaccine T cell responses were reported to seem partly convergent and partly personalized.

This clonotype was sampled from a young woman in good health. The chain couples TRBV7-2 to TRBJ1-6, with D uncertain. Sequencing was carried out using memory (CD45RO+) T cells sorted from blood. The CDR3 DNA reads TGTGCCAGCAGCTTACAGAATATAAATAATTCACCCCTCCACTTT. It yields the protein CASSLQNINNSPLHF.